The T cell receptor (beta chain) described here comes from a study of blood T cell repertoires in COVID-19. Study-wide background: Sites across the United States, Italy and Spain contributed samples from acute and convalescent COVID-19. T cells, B-cell-depleted T cells, or PBMCs provided the cDNA or gDNA that served as material.

CDR1 and CDR2 (germline): SGHRS, YFSETQ. The length of the CDR3 is 15 residues. V shed 3 bases, J shed 4 bases, and the junction held 3 bases outside the gene matches. In the original analysis: The assay estimated nucleated cells by amplifying reference gene primers. The protocol was immunoSEQ multiplex PCR, while the TCRdb copy is restricted to in-frame clones and leaves out a portion. The V and J calls and the clone size are those of that table, but D and trimming were determined from the DNA. Of more than 90,000 clones in the sample, over 70% were seen once. This clonotype was sampled from a woman in her 70s with acute or convalescent COVID-19. The sample comprised peripheral blood. V usage is TRBV5-1 and J usage is TRBJ1-4; the match to TRBD1 covers 10 bases. DNA for the CDR3: TGCGCCAGCAGCTGGGGGGACAGGGGTAATGAAAAACTGTTTTTT. Residues: CASSWGDRGNEKLFF.